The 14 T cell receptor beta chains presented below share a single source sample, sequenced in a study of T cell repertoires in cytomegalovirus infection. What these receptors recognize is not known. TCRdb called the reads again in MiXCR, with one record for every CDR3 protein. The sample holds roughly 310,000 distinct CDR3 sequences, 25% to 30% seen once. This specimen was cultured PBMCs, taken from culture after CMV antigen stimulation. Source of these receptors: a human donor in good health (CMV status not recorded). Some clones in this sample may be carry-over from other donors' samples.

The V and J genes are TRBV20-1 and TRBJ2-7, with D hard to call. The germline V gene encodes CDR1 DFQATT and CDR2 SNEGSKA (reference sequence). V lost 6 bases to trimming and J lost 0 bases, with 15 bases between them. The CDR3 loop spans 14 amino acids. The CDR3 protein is CSATPFSISYEQYF. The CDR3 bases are TGCAGTGCCACCCCTTTTTCAATCTCCTACGAGCAGTACTTC.

Written as DNA, the CDR3 is TGTGCCAGCAGTCCACCGGGACTAGCGGTGTACAATGAGCAGTTCTTC. Translation: CASSPPGLAVYNEQFF. The J gene is TRBJ2-1, the V gene TRBV6-8; 11 bases are shared with TRBD2. V gave up 5 bases and J gave up 4 bases; unmatched junction bases: 7. This CDR3 has 16 amino acids. In germline, CDR1 is MNHGY, CDR2 SAAAGT.

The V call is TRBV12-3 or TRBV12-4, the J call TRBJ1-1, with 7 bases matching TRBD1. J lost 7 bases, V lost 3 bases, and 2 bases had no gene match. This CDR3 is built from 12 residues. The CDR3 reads CASSFYRGEAFF. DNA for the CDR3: TGTGCCAGCAGTTTCTACAGGGGTGAAGCTTTCTTT.

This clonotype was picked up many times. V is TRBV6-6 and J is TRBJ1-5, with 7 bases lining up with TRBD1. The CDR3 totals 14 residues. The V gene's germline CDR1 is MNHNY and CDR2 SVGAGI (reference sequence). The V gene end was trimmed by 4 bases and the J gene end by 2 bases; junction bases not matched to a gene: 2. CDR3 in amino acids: CASSFGQGNQPQHF. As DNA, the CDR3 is TGTGCCAGCAGTTTCGGACAGGGCAATCAGCCCCAGCATTTT.

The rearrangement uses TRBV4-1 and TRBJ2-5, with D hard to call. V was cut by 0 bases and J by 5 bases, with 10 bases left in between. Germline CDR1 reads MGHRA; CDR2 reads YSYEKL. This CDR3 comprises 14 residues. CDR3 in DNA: TGCGCCAGCAGCCAAGAGGCCGCAGAGGAGACCCAGTACTTC. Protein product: CASSQEAAEETQYF.

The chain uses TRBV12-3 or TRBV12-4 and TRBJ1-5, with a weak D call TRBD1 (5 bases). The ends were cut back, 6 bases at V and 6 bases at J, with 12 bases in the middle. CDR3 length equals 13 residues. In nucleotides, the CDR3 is TGTGCCAGCAGGTGGGACCCAGGTCAGCCCCAGCATTTT. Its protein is CASRWDPGQPQHF.

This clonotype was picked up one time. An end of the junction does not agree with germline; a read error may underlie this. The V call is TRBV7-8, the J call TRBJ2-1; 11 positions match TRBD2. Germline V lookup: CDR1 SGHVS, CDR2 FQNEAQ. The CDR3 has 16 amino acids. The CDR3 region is CASNLVRLAGGNEQFF. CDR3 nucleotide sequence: TGTGCCAGCAACTTAGTGAGGCTAGCGGGAGGCAATGAGCAGTTCTTC.

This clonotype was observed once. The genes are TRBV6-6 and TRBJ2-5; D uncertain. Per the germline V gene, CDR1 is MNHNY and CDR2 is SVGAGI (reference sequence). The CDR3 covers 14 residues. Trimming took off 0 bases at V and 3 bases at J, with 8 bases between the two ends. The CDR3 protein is CASSYSAAEETQYF. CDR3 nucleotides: TGTGCCAGCAGTTACTCCGCGGCTGAAGAGACCCAGTACTTC.

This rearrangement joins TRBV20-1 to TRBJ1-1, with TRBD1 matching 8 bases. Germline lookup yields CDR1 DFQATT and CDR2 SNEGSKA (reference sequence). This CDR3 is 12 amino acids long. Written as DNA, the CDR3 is TGCAGGGCAGGCAGGGGGCAGGATGAAGCTTTCTTT. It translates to CRAGRGQDEAFF.

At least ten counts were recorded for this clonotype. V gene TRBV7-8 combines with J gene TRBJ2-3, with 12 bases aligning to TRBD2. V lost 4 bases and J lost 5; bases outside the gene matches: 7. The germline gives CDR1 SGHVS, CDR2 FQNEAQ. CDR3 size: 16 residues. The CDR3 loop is CASSSGLAGNRDTQYF. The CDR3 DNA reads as TGTGCCAGCAGCTCTGGACTAGCGGGGAATAGAGATACGCAGTATTTT. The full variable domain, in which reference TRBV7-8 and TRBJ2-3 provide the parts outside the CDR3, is GAGVSQSPRYKVAKRGQDVALRCDPISGHVSLFWYQQALGQGPEFLTYFQNEAQLDKSGLPSDRFFAERPEGSVSTLKIQRTQQEDSAVYLCASSSGLAGNRDTQYFGPGTRLTVL.

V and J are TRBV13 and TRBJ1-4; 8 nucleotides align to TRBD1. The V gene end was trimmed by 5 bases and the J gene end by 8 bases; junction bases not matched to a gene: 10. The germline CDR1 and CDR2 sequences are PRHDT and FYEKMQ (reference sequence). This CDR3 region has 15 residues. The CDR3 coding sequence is TGTGCCAGCAGCCCCCGGCAGGGGGCTTCCGAAAAACTGTTTTTT. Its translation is CASSPRQGASEKLFF. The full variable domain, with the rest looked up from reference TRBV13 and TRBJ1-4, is AAGVIQSPRHLIKEKRETATLKCYPIPRHDTVYWYQQGPGQDPQFLISFYEKMQSDKGSIPDRFSAQQFSDYHSELNMSSLELGDSALYFCASSPRQGASEKLFFGSGTQLSVL.

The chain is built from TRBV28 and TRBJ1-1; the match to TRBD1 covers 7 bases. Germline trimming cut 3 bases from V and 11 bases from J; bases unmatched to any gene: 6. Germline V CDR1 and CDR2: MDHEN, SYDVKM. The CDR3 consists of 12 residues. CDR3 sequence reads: CASSLTGNGAFF. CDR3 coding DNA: TGTGCCAGCAGTTTGACAGGGAACGGGGCTTTCTTT.

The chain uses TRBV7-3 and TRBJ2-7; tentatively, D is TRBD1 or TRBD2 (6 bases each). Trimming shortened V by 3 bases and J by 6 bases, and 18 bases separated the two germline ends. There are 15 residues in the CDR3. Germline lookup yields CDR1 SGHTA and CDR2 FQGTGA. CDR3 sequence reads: CASSLEGTRGGEQYF. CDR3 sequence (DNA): TGTGCCAGCAGCTTGGAGGGGACCAGGGGCGGCGAGCAGTACTTC.

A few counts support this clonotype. Written as DNA, the CDR3 is TGTGCCAGCAGCTTATTTGCGAAGACGACCAATGAGCAGTTCTTC. Its protein product is CASSLFAKTTNEQFF. The chain has TRBV11-2 and TRBJ2-1, with unresolved D. The CDR3 has 15 residues. CDR1 is SGHAT and CDR2 is FQNNGV in the germline V gene. Trimming pared 2 bases from V and 6 bases from J, leaving 14 bases between.